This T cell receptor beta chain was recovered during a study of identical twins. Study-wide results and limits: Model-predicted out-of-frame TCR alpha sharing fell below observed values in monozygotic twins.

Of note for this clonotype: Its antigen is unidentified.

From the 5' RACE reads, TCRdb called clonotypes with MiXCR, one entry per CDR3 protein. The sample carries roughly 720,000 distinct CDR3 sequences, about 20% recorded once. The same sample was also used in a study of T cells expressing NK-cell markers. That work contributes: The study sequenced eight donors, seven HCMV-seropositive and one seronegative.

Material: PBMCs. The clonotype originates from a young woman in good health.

The CDR3 sequence: CASRPPNRDTEAFF. The CDR3 coding sequence is TGCGCCAGCAGGCCGCCCAACCGGGACACTGAAGCTTTCTTT. The rearrangement joins TRBV5-1 to TRBJ1-1; unclear D gene. The V gene's germline CDR1 is SGHRS and CDR2 YFSETQ. The CDR3 sequence is 14 residues long. Between the trimmed V and J ends, which lost 5 bases and 3 bases, there was a span of 14 bases.